This T cell receptor beta chain was captured by sequencing in a study of CD8+ T cells in alopecia areata. On the study more broadly: Treated patients took oral tofacitinib at 5 to 10 mg twice daily.

Treatment reported: oral pan-JAK inhibitor, 5-10 mg twice daily. Alopecia areata patients had lesional scalp punch biopsies and peripheral blood taken from them. cDNA prepared by RNA extraction and subsequent reverse transcription served as the template for sequencing. Here immunoSEQ multiplex PCR was the method, and the copy in TCRdb shows in-frame clones only, minus some. Of about 140,000 clones listed, roughly 52% are singletons. Germline CDR1 and CDR2: SGHRS and YFSETQ. Trimming shortened V by 0 bases and J by 1 base, and 4 bases separated the two germline ends. This CDR3 is built from 13 residues.

This sample comprised CD8+ T cells sorted from blood, obtained at week 4, from a patient treated with tofacitinib. The TCR comes from a human donor with alopecia areata. The rearrangement joins TRBV5-1 to TRBJ1-1; D is unresolved. CDR3 sequence reads: CASSLGENTEAFF. The CDR3 nucleotides read TGCGCCAGCAGCTTGGGTGAGAACACTGAAGCTTTCTTT.